One TCR beta chain is described in this entry. These data belong to a study of OX40 agonist ivuxolimab in advanced cancers. Study-level information: Antecedent anti-PD-1, anti-PD-L1 or anti-CTLA-4 therapy was permissible, with roughly 36% having received some.

The germline V gene encodes CDR1 SGHTA and CDR2 FQGNSA. The J segment lost 2 bases and the V segment lost 7 bases, leaving 7 bases of the junction unmatched. This CDR3 spans 15 amino acids. The protocol was immunoSEQ multiplex PCR, while the TCRdb copy is restricted to in-frame clones and leaves out a portion. The data show 78,000 or so clones, with around 90% seen just once and roughly 0.44% held by the top ten. V is TRBV7-2 and J is TRBJ2-7; TRBD1 aligns across 11 bases. This sample comprised CD4+ or CD8+ T cells sorted from blood, obtained in a trial of the OX40 agonist ivuxolimab. The sequence came from an adult with an advanced solid tumor such as melanoma, head and neck, liver or kidney cancer. The CDR3 DNA sequence: TGTGCCAGCACCCCAAGGACAGGGGGCACCTACGAGCAGTACTTC. Its protein product is CASTPRTGGTYEQYF.